Below, 26 T cell receptor beta chains from the same sample are listed, as sequenced in a study of T cell responses to AZD1222 COVID-19 vaccine. Sequencing used immunoSEQ multiplex PCR; TCRdb keeps in-frame clones, though not all of them. The table includes roughly 120,000 clones, 70% to 85% detected once. This specimen was peripheral blood, taken on day 0 of AZD1222 vaccination. The receptor set was obtained from an adult in good health.

This clone was counted a single time. V gene TRBV28 combines with J gene TRBJ2-4; TRBD2 is a possible D gene (5 bases). CDR3 length: 13 amino acids. The germline V and J ends were trimmed by 6 bases and 8 bases, with 14 bases remaining between them. Germline CDR1 MDHEN, CDR2 SYDVKM. The CDR3 sequence is CASRLTSFDIQYF. CDR3 bases: TGTGCCAGCAGATTAACTAGTTTTGACATTCAGTACTTC.

The chain recombines TRBV7-8 with TRBJ1-5, with 7 nucleotides matching TRBD1. Germline values: CDR1 SGHVS, CDR2 FQNEAQ. The CDR3 contains 14 residues. With V trimmed by 4 bases and J by 6 bases, 6 bases remained unmatched. Here the CDR3 DNA reads TGTGCCAGCAGCTACCCGCGGACAGGTCAGCCCCAGCATTTT. This translates into CASSYPRTGQPQHF.

This rearrangement joins TRBV18 to TRBJ2-7; tentative D call: TRBD1 (6 bases). This CDR3 is built from 14 residues. From germline, CDR1 is KGHSH and CDR2 LQKENI. Trimming removed 4 bases at V and 1 base at J, with 11 bases between. CDR3 bases: TGTGCCAGCTCACACAGGGATGCATCCTACGAGCAGTACTTC. The encoded protein is CASSHRDASYEQYF.

This clone turned up a few times. The J gene is TRBJ2-2, the V gene TRBV6-4; 7 bases align to TRBD1. CDR1 and CDR2 from the germline V gene are MRHNA and SNTAGT. The junction had 1 base not matched to a gene; V was cut back by 3 bases and J by 6 bases. The CDR3 runs to 13 residues. CDR3 nucleotides: TGTGCCAGCAGTGAAGGGGGCTCCGGGGAGCTGTTTTTT. Protein: CASSEGGSGELFF.

V gene TRBV30 combines with J gene TRBJ1-4, with no clear D. V was trimmed by 4 bases and J by 0 bases, leaving 9 bases between them. The V gene's germline CDR1 is GTSNPN and CDR2 SVGIG (reference sequence). This CDR3 is 14 amino acids long. The CDR3 reads CAWTPTATNEKLFF. In DNA form, the CDR3 reads TGTGCCTGGACTCCCACCGCAACTAATGAAAAACTGTTTTTT.

The chain employs TRBV5-1 and TRBJ1-5; 9 bases line up with TRBD1. J gave up 1 base and V 4 bases, and 3 bases lay outside the gene matches. In germline, CDR1 is SGHRS, CDR2 YFSETQ. The CDR3 length is 15 residues. The CDR3 spells CASSPQGASNQPQHF. The CDR3 DNA reads as TGCGCCAGCAGCCCACAGGGGGCAAGCAATCAGCCCCAGCATTTT.

The chain links TRBV20-1 to TRBJ2-7, with D possibly being TRBD2 (7 bases). The germline V gene has CDR1 DFQATT and CDR2 SNEGSKA (reference sequence). Trimming removed 3 bases from V and 2 bases from J, with 17 bases in between. This CDR3 has 15 residues. The chain's CDR3 is CSASKGERGAYEQYF. The CDR3 DNA follows: TGCAGTGCTAGTAAGGGGGAGCGGGGAGCCTACGAGCAGTACTTC.

The chain combines TRBV18 with TRBJ1-2; D not certain. The CDR3 is 12 residues long. V was cut by 5 bases and J by 8 bases, with 12 bases left in between. The germline V gene has CDR1 KGHSH and CDR2 LQKENI. In nucleotides, the CDR3 is TGTGCCAGCTCATCCGGGGAGGGAGGCTACACCTTC. Translating gives CASSSGEGGYTF. Filled out from reference TRBV18 and TRBJ1-2, the complete variable domain reads NAGVMQNPRHLVRRRGQEARLRCSPMKGHSHVYWYRQLPEEGLKFMVYLQKENIIDESGMPKERFSAEFPKEGPSILRIQQVVRGDSAAYFCASSSGEGGYTFGSGTRLTVV.

The chain couples TRBV28 to TRBJ2-3, with 7 bases fitting TRBD2. Looked up from germline, CDR1 is MDHEN and CDR2 is SYDVKM. Trimming removed 7 bases from V and 2 bases from J; junction bases left unmatched: 6. The CDR3 is 14 amino acids. The CDR3 loop is CASNGGDLTDTQYF. The CDR3 DNA sequence: TGTGCCAGCAATGGGGGGGATCTCACAGATACGCAGTATTTT.

In nucleotides, the CDR3 is TGTGCCAGCAGCTTGGGGCCCTCGGGCGAGCAGTACTTC. Its translation is CASSLGPSGEQYF. J is TRBJ2-7 and V is TRBV5-6; D remains ambiguous. Germline-derived CDR1 and CDR2 are SGHDT and YYEEEE. This CDR3 contains 13 residues. V was clipped by 0 bases and J by 6 bases, with 10 bases between them. Full variable domain (remainder filled in from reference TRBV5-6 and TRBJ2-7): DAGVTQSPTHLIKTRGQQVTLRCSPKSGHDTVSWYQQALGQGPQFIFQYYEEEERQRGNFPDRFSGHQFPNYSSELNVNALLLGDSALYLCASSLGPSGEQYFGPGTRLTVT.

This chain joins TRBV2 and TRBJ2-6; D remains unclear. V was trimmed by 4 bases and J by 0 bases, leaving 7 bases between them. The CDR3 extends over 15 amino acids. Germline CDR1 is SNHLY and CDR2 is FYNNEI. The CDR3 nucleotides read TGTGCCAGCAGTGGCGGCTACTCTGGGGCCAACGTCCTGACTTTC. Protein: CASSGGYSGANVLTF. The variable domain in full, completed from reference TRBV2 and TRBJ2-6, reads EPEVTQTPSHQVTQMGQEVILRCVPISNHLYFYWYRQILGQKVEFLVSFYNNEISEKSEIFDDQFSVERPDGSNFTLKIRSTKLEDSAMYFCASSGGYSGANVLTFGAGSRLTVL.

This chain uses TRBV18 with TRBJ2-6; D may match TRBD1 or TRBD2 (6 bases each). The CDR3 covers 18 residues. Germline V lookup: CDR1 KGHSH, CDR2 LQKENI. Between the trimmed V and J ends, which lost 0 bases and 0 bases, there was a span of 12 bases. CDR3: CASSPPKGGTSGANVLTF. The CDR3 region has the DNA TGTGCCAGCTCACCACCTAAAGGGGGGACCTCTGGGGCCAACGTCCTGACTTTC.

V is TRBV6-6 and J is TRBJ2-2; 8 nucleotides align to TRBD1. The CDR3 has 16 amino acids. Germline CDR1 is MNHNY and CDR2 is SVGAGI (reference sequence). The trim removed 0 bases at V and 5 bases at J, leaving 5 bases unmatched. For the CDR3, the DNA is TGTGCCAGCAGTTACTCGAGGCAGGGGGCAACCGGGGAGCTGTTTTTT. Protein product: CASSYSRQGATGELFF.

The chain joins TRBV25-1 to TRBJ2-5; 12 bases are shared with TRBD2. From germline, CDR1 is MGHDK and CDR2 SYGVNS. After removal of 3 bases from V and 3 bases from J, the junction contained 5 bases not matched to a gene. This CDR3 is 16 amino acids long. The CDR3 is CASSDLLAGGKETQYF. The CDR3, as DNA: TGTGCCAGCAGTGATCTTCTAGCGGGGGGGAAAGAGACCCAGTACTTC.

V usage is TRBV25-1 and J usage is TRBJ2-2; D is possibly TRBD2 (5 bases). The CDR3 extends over 17 amino acids. Germline V lookup: CDR1 MGHDK, CDR2 SYGVNS. V dropped 4 bases and J dropped 6 bases, with 21 bases sitting between them. The CDR3 nucleotides read TGTGCCAGCAGTGCCCCAGGAGGTCGGGGTTACGCCGGGGAGCTGTTTTTT. It encodes CASSAPGGRGYAGELFF.

The chain couples TRBV7-9 to TRBJ1-1; the D gene is possibly TRBD1 (6 bases). Germline lookup yields CDR1 SEHNR and CDR2 FQNEAQ (reference sequence). CDR3 length: 17 amino acids. The V end was cut by 3 bases, the J end by 3 bases, with 20 bases between. In DNA form, the CDR3 reads TGTGCCAGCAGCTTTATCATATCAGGGGCTGGGGACACTGAAGCTTTCTTT. It yields the protein CASSFIISGAGDTEAFF.

This chain links TRBV28 with TRBJ1-5; D gene ambiguous. Trimming took off 10 bases at V and 7 bases at J, with 26 bases between the two ends. The CDR3 loop spans 16 amino acids. In germline, CDR1 is MDHEN, CDR2 SYDVKM. Here the CDR3 reads CAIGREGLGYWQPQHF. The DNA for the CDR3 is TGTGCCATCGGCCGGGAGGGTTTGGGTTACTGGCAGCCCCAGCATTTT.

The rearrangement links TRBV28 to TRBJ1-5; D might be TRBD1 (6 bases). The CDR3 covers 12 residues. Looked up from germline, CDR1 is MDHEN and CDR2 is SYDVKM. V lost 6 bases and J 9 bases, leaving 12 bases between the germline ends. The CDR3 protein is CASRGGQGPQHF. DNA for the CDR3: TGTGCCAGCAGAGGGGGGCAGGGGCCCCAGCATTTT.

CDR3 sequence (DNA): TGTGCCAGCAGTCCATCCCTTGACAGGGGCGCATATAGCAATCAGCCCCAGCATTTT. Residues: CASSPSLDRGAYSNQPQHF. The V gene is TRBV28, the J gene TRBJ1-5; 8 nucleotides align to TRBD1. The V segment lost 5 bases and the J segment 0 bases; nucleotides outside the gene matches: 15. This CDR3 spans 19 amino acids. Looked up from germline, CDR1 is MDHEN and CDR2 is SYDVKM.

V usage is TRBV11-3 and J usage is TRBJ2-2; 8 nucleotides align to TRBD2. There are 14 residues in the CDR3. The V gene end was trimmed by 7 bases and the J gene end by 3 bases; junction bases not matched to a gene: 4. Germline loops: CDR1 SGHNT, CDR2 YENEEA. CDR3 bases: TGTGCCAGCAACCCGGGACTAGACACCGGGGAGCTGTTTTTT. Translated, it gives CASNPGLDTGELFF.

V is TRBV6-1 and J is TRBJ1-5; a weak D match, TRBD1 (5 bases). V shed 4 bases and J shed 0 bases, with 13 bases lying between them. CDR3 size: 16 residues. The germline V gene has CDR1 MNHNS and CDR2 SASEGT. CDR3 sequence: CASSAQGRLSNQPQHF. DNA for the CDR3: TGTGCCAGCAGTGCCCAGGGCCGACTTAGCAATCAGCCCCAGCATTTT.

This clone was seen repeatedly, ten times or more. The chain uses TRBV6-4 and TRBJ2-2; D tentatively reads TRBD1 or TRBD2 (5 bases each). V was clipped by 6 bases and J by 5 bases, with 10 bases between them. The CDR3 covers 13 residues. Germline assignment: CDR1 MRHNA and CDR2 SNTAGT. CDR3 sequence (DNA): TGTGCCAGCAGCGTAGGGGAGACCGGGGAGCTGTTTTTT. It is translated as CASSVGETGELFF.

The CDR3 DNA reads TGTGCCAGCAGTTACAGTCCTATGGGACAGGGGGCTGTGAACACTGAAGCTTTCTTT. Amino acid sequence: CASSYSPMGQGAVNTEAFF. The chain carries TRBV6-2 or TRBV6-3 and TRBJ1-1, with TRBD1 matching over 12 bases. The trim removed 2 bases at V and 0 bases at J, leaving 10 bases unmatched. The germline CDR1 and CDR2 sequences are MNHEY and SVGEGT. CDR3 size: 19 residues.

The V and J genes are TRBV9 and TRBJ1-6, with D tentatively TRBD1 (5 bases). Germline lookup yields CDR1 SGDLS and CDR2 YYNGEE. V shed 3 bases and J shed 6 bases, with 10 bases lying between them. This CDR3 contains 14 residues. The CDR3 bases are TGTGCCAGCAGCGAGACAGCACTTAATTCACCCCTCCACTTT. This sequence encodes CASSETALNSPLHF.

V and J are TRBV14 and TRBJ1-2; D remains unclear. The germline CDR1 and CDR2 sequences are SGHDN and FVKESK. V gave up 0 bases and J gave up 5 bases, with 4 bases separating them. CDR3 length: 12 residues. CDR3 loop: CASSQEAYGYTF. CDR3 sequence (DNA): TGTGCCAGCAGCCAAGAGGCGTATGGCTACACCTTC. The full variable domain, its missing parts supplied by reference TRBV14 and TRBJ1-2, is EAGVTQFPSHSVIEKGQTVTLRCDPISGHDNLYWYRRVMGKEIKFLLHFVKESKQDESGMPNNRFLAERTGGTYSTLKVQPAELEDSGVYFCASSQEAYGYTFGSGTRLTVV.

The genes are TRBV6-6 and TRBJ1-1; 8 bases match TRBD1. The germline gives CDR1 MNHNY, CDR2 SVGAGI (reference sequence). Germline trimming cut 5 bases from V and 1 base from J; bases unmatched to any gene: 3. The CDR3 length is 14 residues. CDR3 sequence: CASSGDRTNTEAFF. CDR3 DNA: TGTGCCAGCAGTGGGGACAGGACGAACACTGAAGCTTTCTTT.